Listed below are T cell receptor beta chains from one sample, sequenced in a study of T cells after yellow fever vaccination. TCRdb re-derived calls from the 5' RACE reads in MiXCR, one entry per CDR3 protein. The table has some 240,000 distinct CDR3 sequences, around 4.9% seen once; the top ten hold roughly 3.3%. The sample in question was CD4+ T cells sorted from PBMCs, obtained on the day of the yellow fever booster vaccination. These receptors originate from a man younger than 35 who received the YFV17D yellow fever vaccine. Each CDR3 is given with its conserved first and last residue. The D gene is left open where the match is weak. Clone size is given for some rows only: seen once, a few or many times, or a class if the clone is expanded.

TRBD1	TRBJ1-6	few	TRBV2	TGTGCCAGCATGGCCCAGGGGGCTTATTCACCCCTCCACTTT	CASMAQGAYSPLHF
NA	TRBJ2-2	NA	TRBV2	TGTGCCAGCAGTGAAAGGGTCGTGAACACCGGGGAGCTGTTTTTT	CASSERVVNTGELFF
NA	TRBJ2-2	many	TRBV5-1	TGCGCCAGCAGCCAACCATCAGGGTTCACCGGGGAGCTGTTTTTT	CASSQPSGFTGELFF
NA	TRBJ2-2	many	TRBV12-3/TRBV12-4	TGTGCCAGCGCAGAAGGGGGATACGGGGAGCTGTTTTTT	CASAEGGYGELFF
TRBD2	TRBJ2-1	NA	TRBV6-6	TGTGCCAGCAGTTACGGGGCTAGCGGGGGGGACAATGAGCAGTTCTTC	CASSYGASGGDNEQFF
NA	TRBJ2-7	NA	TRBV7-6	TGTGCCAGCAGCTTAGAAGCAGGGACGAGCTACGAGCAGTACTTC	CASSLEAGTSYEQYF
TRBD2	TRBJ2-2	NA	TRBV2	TGTGCCAGCCCTGACGGGGGGGGCGGGTTGACCGGGGAGCTGTTTTTT	CASPDGGGGLTGELFF
NA	TRBJ1-4	few	TRBV19	TGTGCCAGTAGTAAACAGACTACTAATGAAAAACTGTTTTTT	CASSKQTTNEKLFF
TRBD1	TRBJ2-3	few	TRBV10-3	TGTGCCATCAGACGGACAGGGGATTCAGATACGCAGTATTTT	CAIRRTGDSDTQYF
NA	TRBJ2-7	few	TRBV20-1	TGCAGCGGGGTGAACCGGGTTCTGGGGGAGCAGTACTTC	CSGVNRVLGEQYF
TRBD2	TRBJ2-3	few	TRBV6-5	TGTGCCAGCAGTCCCCCGGGGGGGCCGGGCACAGATACGCAGTATTTT	CASSPPGGPGTDTQYF
NA	TRBJ1-2	many	TRBV9	TGTGCCAGCAGCCCTGGACAGACTAACTATGGCTACACCTTC	CASSPGQTNYGYTF
TRBD1	TRBJ2-7	many	TRBV20-1	TGCAGTGCAAGGGACAGGGGCCGCTACGAGCAGTACTTC	CSARDRGRYEQYF
NA	TRBJ2-3	NA	TRBV27	TGTGCCAGCAGTTTATGGCAGAGTGAAGATTTT	CASSLWQSEDF
NA	TRBJ1-1	once	TRBV29-1	TGCAGCGCACGGAAAGCCCTGAACACTGAAGCTTTCTTT	CSARKALNTEAFF
NA	TRBJ2-3	few	TRBV5-1	TGCGCCAGCAGGTTGCAAACAAGCACAGATACGCAGTATTTT	CASRLQTSTDTQYF
TRBD1	TRBJ2-3	NA	TRBV19	TGTGCCAGTAAGGGACAGGGGGTTGCAGATACGCAGTATTTT	CASKGQGVADTQYF
NA	TRBJ2-5	NA	TRBV5-1	TGCGCCAGCACGAGCGGCCAAGAGACCCAGTACTTC	CASTSGQETQYF
NA	TRBJ2-2	many	TRBV3-1	TGTGCCAGCAGCCCGAGGGTTCTCTCCGGGGAGCTGTTTTTT	CASSPRVLSGELFF
TRBD1	TRBJ1-2	NA	TRBV10-3	TGTGCCATCAGTGACCAGGGGGATGTATGGTACACCTTC	CAISDQGDVWYTF
NA	TRBJ2-3	NA	TRBV6-2/TRBV6-3	TGTGCCAGCACCCAGGGCAGGGTAAAAGATACGCAGTATTTT	CASTQGRVKDTQYF
TRBD2	TRBJ2-3	few	TRBV20-1	TGCAGTGCTGCTCGACTAGCGGGGGGGCAAGATACGCAGTATTTT	CSAARLAGGQDTQYF
NA	TRBJ2-6	many	TRBV10-3	TGTGCCATCAAGGAAGGCGGTGGGGCCAACGTCCTGACTTTC	CAIKEGGGANVLTF
NA	TRBJ1-3	few	TRBV29-1	TGCAGCGTTGCCGTTGGAAACACCATATATTTT	CSVAVGNTIYF
NA	TRBJ1-1	NA	TRBV20-1	TGCAGTGCCCCTGTACAGCTACTGAACACTGAAGCTTTCTTT	CSAPVQLLNTEAFF
TRBD1	TRBJ2-1	many	TRBV24-1	TGTGCCACCCTTCGGACAGGGGACAATGAGCAGTTCTTC	CATLRTGDNEQFF
NA	TRBJ2-3	many	TRBV7-9	TGTGCCAGCAGCTCCAACAGGGAAGTCACAGATACGCAGTATTTT	CASSSNREVTDTQYF
TRBD2	TRBJ2-7	few	TRBV2	TGTGCCAGCAGTGAAGGGGGAGGGTTGGACTACGAGCAGTACTTC	CASSEGGGLDYEQYF
NA	TRBJ1-5	few	TRBV7-2	TGTGCCAGCAGCCCCCGTTCTGGGACCTATAGCAATCAGCCCCAGCATTTT	CASSPRSGTYSNQPQHF
NA	TRBJ2-5	many	TRBV7-9	TGTGCCAGCAGCCGAAGGAGGGGGCAAAGGCAAGAGACCCAGTACTTC	CASSRRRGQRQETQYF
NA	TRBJ1-5	few	TRBV19	TGTGCCAGTAGTATAGAGAGGCAGCTTCAGCCCCAGCATTTT	CASSIERQLQPQHF
NA	TRBJ1-6	NA	TRBV12-3/TRBV12-4	TGTGCCAGCAGTCCCCGGGTTTCGAATTCACCCCTCCACTTT	CASSPRVSNSPLHF
TRBD2	TRBJ2-3	few	TRBV5-1	TGCGCCAGCAGCTTAGGGTATGGGGGGGTCGCAGATACGCAGTATTTT	CASSLGYGGVADTQYF
NA	TRBJ1-1	few	TRBV6-6	TGTGCCAGCAGTTACGCCGGAGGTTCGGATCAACCAGCTTTCTTT	CASSYAGGSDQPAFF
TRBD2	TRBJ2-5	few	TRBV6-5	TGTGCCAGCAGTAGCGGGGTAGGGAGAACCCAGTACTTC	CASSSGVGRTQYF
TRBD2	TRBJ2-2	few	TRBV28	TGTGCCAGCACTCGGGGGGGCTTCACCGGGGAGCTGTTTTTT	CASTRGGFTGELFF
NA	TRBJ2-2	many	TRBV5-1	TGCGCCAGCACGGACGGGGCCACGATTAACACCGGGGAGCTGTTTTTT	CASTDGATINTGELFF
NA	TRBJ2-5	many	TRBV20-1	TGCAGTGCTAAACAGATCCAAGAGACCCAGTACTTC	CSAKQIQETQYF
TRBD1	TRBJ2-2	NA	TRBV24-1	TGTGCCACCAGTGATTCGCCGGGACAGGAGAACACCGGGGAGCTGTTTTTT	CATSDSPGQENTGELFF